This passage covers 19 T cell receptor beta chains from one sample sequenced in a study of blood T cell repertoires in COVID-19. Libraries were prepared by immunoSEQ multiplex PCR; TCRdb keeps only in-frame clonotypes and omits some of them. This repertoire shows 150,000 to 200,000 clones, approximately 80% found once; its top ten account for around 6%. Source material: PBMCs or T cells enriched from blood (not recorded which). Receptors were obtained from a man aged 40-49 years who had recovered from COVID-19.

The chain recombines TRBV11-2 with TRBJ1-2, with TRBD1 matching 8 bases. CDR3 length equals 14 residues. Germline values: CDR1 SGHAT, CDR2 FQNNGV. V was pared by 3 bases and J by 12 bases, with 12 bases of the junction left unmatched. The CDR3: CASSFGGQGRFHTF. In nucleotides, the CDR3 is TGTGCCAGCAGCTTTGGAGGACAGGGACGTTTCCACACCTTC.

V usage is TRBV5-1 and J usage is TRBJ2-2; 7 positions agree with TRBD1. Germline V gene sequence: CDR1 SGHRS, CDR2 YFSETQ. The CDR3 is 14 residues long. The V gene end was trimmed by 7 bases and the J gene end by 4 bases; junction bases not matched to a gene: 7. The CDR3 sequence is CASADRESTGELFF. In DNA, the CDR3 is TGCGCCAGCGCAGACAGGGAGAGCACCGGGGAGCTGTTTTTT.

The genes are TRBV10-3 and TRBJ1-2; D call uncertain. CDR1 ENHRY and CDR2 SYGVKD come from the germline V gene. There are 11 residues in the CDR3. V lost 2 bases to trimming and J lost 7 bases, with 5 bases between them. The CDR3 DNA is TGTGCCATCAGTGAGGACTTTGGCTACACCTTC. Amino acid sequence: CAISEDFGYTF.

CDR3 region: CASSAGAQGAPGANVLTF. CDR3 bases: TGTGCCAGCAGCGCAGGGGCGCAGGGGGCGCCCGGGGCCAACGTCCTGACTTTC. The rearrangement uses TRBV9 and TRBJ2-6; 8 bases are shared with TRBD1. The CDR3 runs 18 residues. The J segment lost 4 bases and the V segment lost 3 bases, leaving 12 bases of the junction unmatched. Germline CDR1 reads SGDLS; CDR2 reads YYNGEE.

This clone appeared a few times. The chain combines TRBV9 with TRBJ1-3; no firm D call. Germline loops: CDR1 SGDLS, CDR2 YYNGEE. CDR3 length: 11 residues. The ends were cut back, 3 bases at V and 6 bases at J, with 4 bases in the middle. The CDR3 is CASSASNTIYF. DNA of the CDR3: TGTGCCAGCAGCGCCTCAAACACCATATATTTT.

DNA for the CDR3: TGTGCCAGCAGCCATCAGAAAGGGGTTGAAGCTTTCTTT. Translating gives CASSHQKGVEAFF. The chain uses TRBV14 and TRBJ1-1, with D possibly being TRBD1 (5 bases). There are 13 residues in the CDR3. Germline lookup yields CDR1 SGHDN and CDR2 FVKESK. Trimming took off 3 bases at V and 7 bases at J, with 12 bases between the two ends.

J is TRBJ2-7 and V is TRBV5-1, with D possibly TRBD1 on 5 matching bases. Germline V gene data show CDR1 as SGHRS and CDR2 as YFSETQ. The CDR3 is made up of 14 amino acids. V was trimmed by 8 bases and J by 3 bases, leaving 18 bases between them. The CDR3 is CASQPGIGYYEQYF. As DNA, the CDR3 is TGCGCCAGTCAACCAGGGATTGGTTACTACGAGCAGTACTTC.

The V gene is TRBV10-2, the J gene TRBJ2-3, with 8 nucleotides matching TRBD2. Germline lookup yields CDR1 WSHSY and CDR2 SAAADI. V dropped 3 bases and J dropped 6; count of bases not matched to a gene: 14. This CDR3 is 17 amino acids long. The CDR3 sequence is CASSDGGLVASRDTQYF. In nucleotides, the CDR3 is TGCGCCAGCAGTGATGGGGGACTAGTGGCCTCGAGGGATACGCAGTATTTT.

This chain joins TRBV6-2 or TRBV6-3 and TRBJ1-4; 7 nucleotides agree with TRBD1. CDR3 length: 15 amino acids. Germline CDR1 is MNHEY and CDR2 is SVGEGT. The V segment lost 2 bases and the J segment 5 bases; nucleotides outside the gene matches: 5. CDR3 nucleotide sequence: TGTGCCAGCAGTTACCAGGGACAGCACAATGAAAAACTGTTTTTT. Translation: CASSYQGQHNEKLFF.

The chain's CDR3 is CASSLMAGGGETQYF. The DNA for the CDR3 is TGTGCCAGCAGCTTAATGGCGGGCGGAGGGGAGACCCAGTACTTC. The chain has TRBV7-3 and TRBJ2-5; D is possibly TRBD2 (6 bases). Germline-derived CDR1 and CDR2 are SGHTA and FQGTGA. The CDR3 is 15 residues long. Trimming removed 1 base from V and 5 bases from J, with 14 bases in between.

The CDR3 loop reads CATSDSVPGQGSGGELFF. The DNA of the CDR3 is TGTGCCACCAGTGACTCCGTACCGGGACAGGGCTCGGGCGGGGAGCTGTTTTTT. The gene calls are TRBV24-1 and TRBJ2-2, with TRBD1 matching 9 bases. The CDR3 extends over 18 amino acids. V was clipped by 4 bases and J by 7 bases; unmatched bases: 15. Germline CDR1 reads KGHDR; CDR2 reads SFDVKD.

The chain carries TRBV7-3 and TRBJ2-1, with TRBD2 matching over 8 bases. The trim removed 2 bases at V and 9 bases at J, leaving 9 bases unmatched. In germline, CDR1 is SGHTA, CDR2 FQGTGA. This CDR3 region has 15 residues. The chain's CDR3 is CASSLGLAGWVEQFF. In DNA, the CDR3 is TGTGCCAGCAGCTTAGGGCTAGCGGGTTGGGTTGAGCAGTTCTTC.

The chain combines TRBV9 with TRBJ1-6, with 9 bases that match TRBD1. The J segment lost 8 bases and the V segment lost 3 bases, leaving 9 bases of the junction unmatched. There are 16 residues in the CDR3. The germline CDR1 and CDR2 sequences are SGDLS and YYNGEE. In nucleotides, the CDR3 is TGTGCCAGCAGCGCGAGTGGGGACAGGGTCGATTCACCCCTCCACTTT. Amino acids: CASSASGDRVDSPLHF.

The genes are TRBV25-1 and TRBJ1-1; D is possibly TRBD1 (6 bases). This CDR3 has 12 amino acids. The germline V gene encodes CDR1 MGHDK and CDR2 SYGVNS. Trimming pared 6 bases from V and 4 bases from J, leaving 9 bases between. The chain's CDR3 is CASSQQGTEAFF. CDR3 bases: TGTGCCAGCAGCCAACAGGGCACTGAAGCTTTCTTT.

This sequence joins TRBV21-1 and TRBJ2-7; TRBD2 was called by the table and not checked on the DNA. TRBV21-1 is listed as a pseudogene. The CDR3 is made up of 12 amino acids. The CDR3 here is CASMEGGYEQYV. CDR3 DNA: TGTGCCAGCATGGAGGGAGGCTACGAGCAGTACGTC.

V is TRBV6-5 and J is TRBJ1-2; possible D gene TRBD1, 5 bases. Germline-derived CDR1 and CDR2 are MNHEY and SVGAGI. V was clipped by 3 bases and J by 5 bases, with 10 bases between them. CDR3 length: 13 amino acids. The CDR3 protein is CASSYSRVYGYTF. DNA for the CDR3: TGTGCCAGCAGTTATTCCAGGGTATATGGCTACACCTTC.

CDR3 residues: CASSPLLTGANVLTF. CDR3 nucleotides: TGTGCCAGCAGTCCGTTACTGACTGGGGCCAACGTCCTGACTTTC. The chain employs TRBV6-5 and TRBJ2-6, with D unresolved. V lost 5 bases, J lost 2 bases, and 10 bases lay in between. The CDR3 has 15 amino acids. Germline lookup yields CDR1 MNHEY and CDR2 SVGAGI.

The chain recombines TRBV2 with TRBJ1-6; D unresolved. V was shortened by 5 bases and J by 10 bases, with 15 bases between the two germline ends. CDR1 and CDR2 from the germline V gene are SNHLY and FYNNEI. The CDR3 contains 14 residues. CDR3 residues: CASSLLGERSPLHF. CDR3 DNA sequence: TGTGCCAGCAGTCTACTCGGGGAAAGGTCACCCCTCCACTTT.

The CDR3 reads CASSESQAQGAQYF. For the CDR3, the DNA is TGCGCCAGCAGTGAGTCGCAGGCCCAAGGGGCCCAGTACTTC. This sequence joins TRBV10-1 and TRBJ2-5, with a tentative D call TRBD1 (5 bases). V lost 0 bases to trimming and J lost 9 bases, with 14 bases between them. The CDR3 is 14 residues long. Looked up from germline, CDR1 is WNHNN and CDR2 is SYGVQD (reference sequence).